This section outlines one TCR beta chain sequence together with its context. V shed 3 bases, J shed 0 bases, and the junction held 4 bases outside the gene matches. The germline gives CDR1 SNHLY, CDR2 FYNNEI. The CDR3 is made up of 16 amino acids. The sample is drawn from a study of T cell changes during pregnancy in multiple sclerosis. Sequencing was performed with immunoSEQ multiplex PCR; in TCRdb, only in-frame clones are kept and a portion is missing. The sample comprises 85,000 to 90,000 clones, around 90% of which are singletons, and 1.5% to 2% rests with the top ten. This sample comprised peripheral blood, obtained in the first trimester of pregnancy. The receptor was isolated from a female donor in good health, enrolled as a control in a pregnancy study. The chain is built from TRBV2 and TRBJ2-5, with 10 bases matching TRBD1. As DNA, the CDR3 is TGTGCCAGCAGTGACGGACAGGGGGGGTACCAAGAGACCCAGTACTTC. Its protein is CASSDGQGGYQETQYF.